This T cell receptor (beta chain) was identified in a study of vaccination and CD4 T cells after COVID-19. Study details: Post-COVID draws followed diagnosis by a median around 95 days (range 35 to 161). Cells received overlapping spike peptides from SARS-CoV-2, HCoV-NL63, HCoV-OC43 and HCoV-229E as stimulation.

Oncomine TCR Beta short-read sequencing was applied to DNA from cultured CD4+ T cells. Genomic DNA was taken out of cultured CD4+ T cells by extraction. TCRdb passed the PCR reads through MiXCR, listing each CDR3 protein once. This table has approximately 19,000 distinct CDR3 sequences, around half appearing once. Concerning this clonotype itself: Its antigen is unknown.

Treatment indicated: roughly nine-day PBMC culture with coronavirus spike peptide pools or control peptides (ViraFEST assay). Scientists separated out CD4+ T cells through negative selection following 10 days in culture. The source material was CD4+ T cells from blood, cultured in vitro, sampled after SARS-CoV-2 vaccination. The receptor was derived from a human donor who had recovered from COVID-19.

In DNA, the CDR3 is TGCGCCAGCAGCCATATCTCAGATACGCAGTATTTT. It is translated as CASSHISDTQYF. The V and J genes are TRBV4-1 and TRBJ2-3; D unresolved. From germline, CDR1 is MGHRA and CDR2 YSYEKL. The CDR3 loop spans 12 amino acids. Trimming cost V 3 bases and J 4 bases, with 5 bases left between them.